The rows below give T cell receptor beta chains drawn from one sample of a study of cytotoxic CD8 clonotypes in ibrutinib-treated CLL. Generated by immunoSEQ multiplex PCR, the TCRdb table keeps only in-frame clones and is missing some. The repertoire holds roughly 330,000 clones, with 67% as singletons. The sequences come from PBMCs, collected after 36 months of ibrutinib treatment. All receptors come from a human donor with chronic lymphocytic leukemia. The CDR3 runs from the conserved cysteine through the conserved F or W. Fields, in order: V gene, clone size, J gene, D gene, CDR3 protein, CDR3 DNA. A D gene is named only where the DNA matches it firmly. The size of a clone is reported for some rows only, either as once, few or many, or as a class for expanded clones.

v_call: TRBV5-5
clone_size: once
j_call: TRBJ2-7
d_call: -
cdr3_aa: CASSLDPPGEQYF
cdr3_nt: TGTGCCAGCAGCTTGGATCCGCCGGGCGAGCAGTACTTC

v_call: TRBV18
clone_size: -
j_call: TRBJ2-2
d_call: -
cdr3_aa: CASSPVSGTTGELFF
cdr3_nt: TGTGCCAGCTCACCGGTTTCTGGCACTACAGGGGAGCTGTTTTTT

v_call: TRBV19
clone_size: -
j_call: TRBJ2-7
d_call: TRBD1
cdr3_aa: CASKFPGQGSYEQYF
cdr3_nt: TGTGCCAGTAAATTTCCGGGACAGGGGTCGTACGAGCAGTACTTC

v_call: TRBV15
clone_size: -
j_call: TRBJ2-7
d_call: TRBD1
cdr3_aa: CATKTRDRIPYEQYF
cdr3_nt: TGTGCCACCAAGACACGGGACAGGATACCCTACGAGCAGTACTTC

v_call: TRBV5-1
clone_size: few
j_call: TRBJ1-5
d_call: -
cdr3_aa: CASSLESNQPQHF
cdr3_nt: TGCGCCAGCAGCTTGGAAAGCAATCAGCCCCAGCATTTT

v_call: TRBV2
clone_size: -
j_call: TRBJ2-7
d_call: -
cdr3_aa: CASSARGSSYEQYF
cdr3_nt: TGTGCCAGCAGTGCTAGGGGGAGCTCCTACGAGCAGTACTTC

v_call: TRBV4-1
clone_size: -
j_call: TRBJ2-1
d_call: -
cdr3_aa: CASSQGASHEQFF
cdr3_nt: TGCGCCAGCAGCCAAGGCGCCAGCCATGAGCAGTTCTTC

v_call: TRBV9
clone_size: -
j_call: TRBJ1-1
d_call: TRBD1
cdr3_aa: CASSRETGGLTEAFF
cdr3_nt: TGTGCCAGCAGCAGAGAGACAGGGGGCTTGACTGAAGCTTTCTTT

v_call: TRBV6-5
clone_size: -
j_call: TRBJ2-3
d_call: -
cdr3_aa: CASSYIRGRADTQYF
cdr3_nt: TGTGCCAGCAGTTACATCCGGGGGCGCGCAGATACGCAGTATTTT

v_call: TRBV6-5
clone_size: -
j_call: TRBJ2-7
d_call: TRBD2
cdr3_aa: CATPIAGGPYEQYF
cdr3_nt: TGTGCCACACCTATAGCGGGAGGTCCCTACGAGCAGTACTTC

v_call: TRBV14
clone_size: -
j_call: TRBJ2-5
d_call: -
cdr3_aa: CASSPGTRPWAQYF
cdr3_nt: TGTGCCAGCAGTCCCGGGACTCGCCCCTGGGCCCAGTACTTC

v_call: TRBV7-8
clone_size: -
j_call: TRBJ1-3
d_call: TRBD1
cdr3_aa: CASSLRGQGWIDTIYF
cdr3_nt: TGTGCCAGCAGCCTAAGGGGACAGGGGTGGATAGACACCATATATTTT

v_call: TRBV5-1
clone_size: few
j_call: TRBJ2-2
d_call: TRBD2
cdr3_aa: CASKRTSGVTGELFF
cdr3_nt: TGCGCCAGCAAGAGGACTAGCGGGGTCACCGGGGAGCTGTTTTTT

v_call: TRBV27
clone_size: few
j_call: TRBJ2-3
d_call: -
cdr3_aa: CASSSRSGGTDTQYF
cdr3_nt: TGTGCCAGCAGTTCGCGGTCGGGTGGCACAGATACGCAGTATTTT

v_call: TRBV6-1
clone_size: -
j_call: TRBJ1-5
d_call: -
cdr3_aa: CASSEVGTVYSNQPQHF
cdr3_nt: TGTGCCAGCAGTGAAGTTGGCACAGTATATAGCAATCAGCCCCAGCATTTT

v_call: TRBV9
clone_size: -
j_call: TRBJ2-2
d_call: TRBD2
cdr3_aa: CASSVGLGTPGELFF
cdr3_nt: TGTGCCAGCAGCGTCGGACTAGGAACACCGGGGGAGCTGTTTTTT

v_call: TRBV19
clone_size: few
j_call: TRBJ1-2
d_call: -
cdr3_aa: CASSISLSYGYTF
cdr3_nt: TGTGCCAGTAGTATCTCCCTCTCCTATGGCTACACCTTC

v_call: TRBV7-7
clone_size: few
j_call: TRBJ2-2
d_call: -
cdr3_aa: CASSLGAPNTGELFF
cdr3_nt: TGTGCCAGCAGCTTAGGGGCACCAAACACCGGGGAGCTGTTTTTT

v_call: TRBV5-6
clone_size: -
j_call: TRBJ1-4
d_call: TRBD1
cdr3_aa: CASSLGEGARKLFF
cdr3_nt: TGTGCCAGCAGCTTGGGGGAGGGGGCGAGAAAACTGTTTTTT

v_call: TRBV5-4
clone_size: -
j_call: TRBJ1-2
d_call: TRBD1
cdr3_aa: CASSLGGTVQYGYTF
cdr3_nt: TGTGCCAGCAGCTTGGGGGGGACAGTCCAATATGGCTACACCTTC

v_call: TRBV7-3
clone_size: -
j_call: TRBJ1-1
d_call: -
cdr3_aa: CASSLRRGGQAFF
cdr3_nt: TGTGCCAGCAGCTTAAGGAGAGGCGGACAAGCTTTCTTT

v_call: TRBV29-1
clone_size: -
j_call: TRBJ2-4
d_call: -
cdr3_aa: CSVGPSVAKNIQYF
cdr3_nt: TGCAGCGTTGGTCCCTCTGTAGCCAAAAACATTCAGTACTTC

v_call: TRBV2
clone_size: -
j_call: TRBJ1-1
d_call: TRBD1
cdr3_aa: CASSEDRGSGTEAFF
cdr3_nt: TGTGCCAGCAGTGAGGACAGGGGCTCTGGTACTGAAGCTTTCTTT

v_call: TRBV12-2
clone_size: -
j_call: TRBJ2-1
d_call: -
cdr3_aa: CASHFRCGTNYNEQFF
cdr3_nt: TGTGCAAGTCACTTCCGATGCGGGACCAATTACAATGAGCAGTTCTTC

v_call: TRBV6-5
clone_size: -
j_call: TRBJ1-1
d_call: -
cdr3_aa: CASSTDRSNTEAFF
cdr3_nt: TGTGCCAGCAGTACCGACAGGTCGAACACTGAAGCTTTCTTT

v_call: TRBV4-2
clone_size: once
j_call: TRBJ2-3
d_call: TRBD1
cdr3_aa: CASSQYRDRGSDTQYF
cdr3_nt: TGTGCCAGCAGCCAGTACCGGGACAGGGGGTCAGATACGCAGTATTTT

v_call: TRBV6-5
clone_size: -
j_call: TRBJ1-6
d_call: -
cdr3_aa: CASRTGGLRNSPLHF
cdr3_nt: TGTGCCAGCAGGACCGGGGGTCTAAGGAATTCACCCCTCCACTTT

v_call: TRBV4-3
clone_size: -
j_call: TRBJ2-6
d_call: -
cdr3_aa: CASSQGRGSGANVLTF
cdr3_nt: TGCGCCAGCAGCCAAGGAAGGGGATCCGGGGCCAACGTCCTGACTTTC

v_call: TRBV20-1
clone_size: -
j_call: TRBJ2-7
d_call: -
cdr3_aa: CSATLGEQYF
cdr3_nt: TGCAGTGCCACTCTTGGAGAGCAGTACTTC

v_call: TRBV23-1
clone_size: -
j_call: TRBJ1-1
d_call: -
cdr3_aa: CASSQSYQGSWTEAFF
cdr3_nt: TGCGCCAGCAGTCAATCTTATCAGGGGAGCTGGACTGAAGCTTTCTTT

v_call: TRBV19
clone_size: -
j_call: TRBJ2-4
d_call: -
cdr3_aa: CASRDLGAGGNIQYF
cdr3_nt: TGTGCCAGTAGGGATCTGGGGGCTGGGGGAAACATTCAGTACTTC

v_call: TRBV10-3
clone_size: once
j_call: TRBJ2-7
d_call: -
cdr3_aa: CAISDRGGGEQYF
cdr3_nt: TGTGCCATCAGTGATCGGGGAGGGGGAGAGCAGTACTTC

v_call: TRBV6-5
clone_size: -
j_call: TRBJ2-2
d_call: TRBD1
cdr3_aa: CASRMTGVATGELFF
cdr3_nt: TGTGCCAGCAGGATGACAGGGGTGGCCACCGGGGAGCTGTTTTTT

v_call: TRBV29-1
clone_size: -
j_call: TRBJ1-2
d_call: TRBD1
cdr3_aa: CSVEGSQGADYGYTF
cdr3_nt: TGCAGCGTTGAAGGGTCCCAGGGGGCAGACTATGGCTACACCTTC

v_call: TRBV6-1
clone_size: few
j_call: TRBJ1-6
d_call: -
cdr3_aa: CASSELGGSPLHF
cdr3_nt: TGTGCCAGCAGTGAGCTTGGAGGCTCACCCCTCCACTTT

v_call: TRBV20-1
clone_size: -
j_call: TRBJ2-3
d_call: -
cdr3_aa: CSARVGDTQYF
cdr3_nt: TGCAGTGCTAGAGTGGGGGATACGCAGTATTTT

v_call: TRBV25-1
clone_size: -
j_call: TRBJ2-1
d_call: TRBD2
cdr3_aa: CASSFLGRAENEQFF
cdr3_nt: TGTGCCAGCAGTTTTCTAGGGAGGGCGGAGAATGAGCAGTTCTTC

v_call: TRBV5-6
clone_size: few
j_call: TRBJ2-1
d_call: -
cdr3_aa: CASSLKATRQFF
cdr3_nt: TGTGCCAGCAGCTTGAAGGCAACTCGGCAGTTCTTC

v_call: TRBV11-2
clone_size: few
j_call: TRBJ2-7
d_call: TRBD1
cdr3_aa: CASSADRGRTQYF
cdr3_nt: TGTGCCAGCAGCGCCGACAGGGGGCGTACGCAGTACTTC

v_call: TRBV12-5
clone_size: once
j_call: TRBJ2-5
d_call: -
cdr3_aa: CASGPTSQTQYF
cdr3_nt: TGTGCTAGTGGCCCTACGAGCCAGACCCAGTACTTC

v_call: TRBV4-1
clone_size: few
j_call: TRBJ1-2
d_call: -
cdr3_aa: CASSLREGSGYTF
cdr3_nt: TGCGCCAGCAGCCTCAGGGAGGGGAGTGGCTACACCTTC

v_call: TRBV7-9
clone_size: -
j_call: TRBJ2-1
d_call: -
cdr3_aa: CASSEATYNEQFF
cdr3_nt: TGTGCCAGCAGCGAAGCAACCTACAATGAGCAGTTCTTC

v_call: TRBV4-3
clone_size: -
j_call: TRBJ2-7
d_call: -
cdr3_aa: CASRRGVHSGDEQYF
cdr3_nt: TGCGCCAGCCGCAGGGGGGTTCATAGCGGAGACGAGCAGTACTTC

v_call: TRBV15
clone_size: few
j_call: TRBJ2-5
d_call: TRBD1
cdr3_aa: CATSRDRGRETQYF
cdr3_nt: TGTGCCACCAGCAGGGACAGGGGGCGGGAGACCCAGTACTTC

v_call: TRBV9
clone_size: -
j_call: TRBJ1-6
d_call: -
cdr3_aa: CASSVSDRSSYNSPLHF
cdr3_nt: TGTGCCAGCAGCGTCTCAGACCGGAGCTCCTATAATTCACCCCTCCACTTT

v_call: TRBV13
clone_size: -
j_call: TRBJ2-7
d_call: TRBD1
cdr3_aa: CASSLGTGGAYEQYF
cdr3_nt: TGTGCCAGCAGCTTGGGGACAGGGGGGGCCTACGAGCAGTACTTC

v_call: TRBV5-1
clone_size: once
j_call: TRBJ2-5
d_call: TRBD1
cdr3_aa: CASSFQQGAAETQYF
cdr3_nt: TGCGCCAGCAGCTTTCAGCAGGGGGCCGCTGAGACCCAGTACTTC

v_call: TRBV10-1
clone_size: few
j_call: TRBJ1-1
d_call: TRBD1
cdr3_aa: CASSETGEDTEAFF
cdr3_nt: TGCGCCAGCAGTGAGACAGGGGAGGACACTGAAGCTTTCTTT

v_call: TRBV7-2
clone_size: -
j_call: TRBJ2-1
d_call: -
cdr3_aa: CASSLMEGAHNEQFF
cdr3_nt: TGTGCCAGCAGCTTAATGGAGGGGGCCCACAATGAGCAGTTCTTC

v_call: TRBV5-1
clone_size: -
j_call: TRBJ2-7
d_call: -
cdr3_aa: CASSLLSGYEQYF
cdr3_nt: TGCGCCAGCAGCTTGCTTAGCGGCTACGAGCAGTACTTC

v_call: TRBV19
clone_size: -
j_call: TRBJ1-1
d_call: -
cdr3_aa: CASSITGEAFF
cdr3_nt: TGTGCCAGTAGTATAACGGGAGAAGCTTTCTTT

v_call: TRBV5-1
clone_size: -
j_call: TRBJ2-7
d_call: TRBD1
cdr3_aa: CASSLSGTGYEQYF
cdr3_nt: TGCGCCAGCAGCTTGTCTGGGACAGGCTACGAGCAGTACTTC

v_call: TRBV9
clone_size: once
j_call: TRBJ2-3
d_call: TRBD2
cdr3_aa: CASSVSVAGGPGDTQYF
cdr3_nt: TGTGCCAGCAGCGTATCGGTAGCGGGGGGGCCCGGAGATACGCAGTATTTT

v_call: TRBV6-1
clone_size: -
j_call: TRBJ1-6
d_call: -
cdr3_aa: CASSEVKVAMDSPLHF
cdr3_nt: TGTGCCAGCAGTGAAGTAAAGGTGGCGATGGATTCACCCCTCCACTTT

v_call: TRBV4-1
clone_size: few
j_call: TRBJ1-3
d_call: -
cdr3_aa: CASSQETGWRNTIYF
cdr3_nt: TGCGCCAGCAGCCAAGAGACAGGCTGGAGAAACACCATATATTTT

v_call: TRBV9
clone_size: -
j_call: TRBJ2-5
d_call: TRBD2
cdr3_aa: CASSVGGSSGETQYF
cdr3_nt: TGTGCCAGCAGCGTAGGCGGGAGCTCTGGAGAGACCCAGTACTTC

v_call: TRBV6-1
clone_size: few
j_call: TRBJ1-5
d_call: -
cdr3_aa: CASSEFGVARNQPQHF
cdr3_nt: TGTGCCAGCAGTGAATTTGGGGTTGCGCGCAATCAGCCCCAGCATTTT

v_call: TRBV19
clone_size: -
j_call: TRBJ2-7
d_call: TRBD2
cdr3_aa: CASSTSGSHYEQYF
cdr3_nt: TGTGCCAGTAGCACTAGCGGGAGCCACTACGAGCAGTACTTC

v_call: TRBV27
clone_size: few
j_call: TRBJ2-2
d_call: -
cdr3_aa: CASSLRGDTGELFF
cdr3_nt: TGTGCCAGCAGTTTACGTGGGGACACCGGGGAGCTGTTTTTT